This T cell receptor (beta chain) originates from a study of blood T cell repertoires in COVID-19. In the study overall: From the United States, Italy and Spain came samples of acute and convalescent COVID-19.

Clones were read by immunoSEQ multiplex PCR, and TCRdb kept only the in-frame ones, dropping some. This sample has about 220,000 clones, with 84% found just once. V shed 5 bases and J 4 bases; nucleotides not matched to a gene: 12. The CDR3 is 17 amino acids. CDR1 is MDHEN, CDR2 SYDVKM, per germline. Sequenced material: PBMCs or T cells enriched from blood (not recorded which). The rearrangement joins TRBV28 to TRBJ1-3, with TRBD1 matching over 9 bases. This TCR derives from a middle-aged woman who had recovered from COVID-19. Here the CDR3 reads CASSHNRGPTLGNTIYF. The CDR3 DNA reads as TGTGCCAGCAGTCACAACAGGGGGCCAACCCTCGGAAACACCATATATTTT.